This T cell receptor beta chain was found in a study of blood T cell repertoires in COVID-19. Study at large: The United States, Italy and Spain were the sources of the acute and convalescent COVID-19 samples.

The study assigned cohorts using participant-reported clinical history. Each recovered donor of Cohort 3 presented with two negative PCRs, clearance, or symptom resolution. The CDR3 runs to 15 residues. V was pared by 3 bases and J by 4 bases, with 5 bases of the junction left unmatched. CDR1 is LNHDA and CDR2 is SQIVND in the germline V gene (reference sequence). As processed by the authors: Amplification with reference gene primers provided the estimates of nucleated cell counts. The protocol was immunoSEQ multiplex PCR, while the TCRdb copy is restricted to in-frame clones and leaves out a portion. The DNA was the basis for D and trimming; V, J and clone size are from that table. The sample lists 150,000 to 200,000 clones; 84% were seen once.

Material: PBMCs or T cells enriched from blood (not recorded which). The receptor was derived from a man aged 50-60 years who had recovered from COVID-19. The chain recombines TRBV19 with TRBJ1-5; TRBD1 agrees at 8 bases. This CDR3 reads CASSILDRENQPQHF. The CDR3, as DNA: TGTGCCAGTAGTATCCTGGACAGGGAGAATCAGCCCCAGCATTTT.